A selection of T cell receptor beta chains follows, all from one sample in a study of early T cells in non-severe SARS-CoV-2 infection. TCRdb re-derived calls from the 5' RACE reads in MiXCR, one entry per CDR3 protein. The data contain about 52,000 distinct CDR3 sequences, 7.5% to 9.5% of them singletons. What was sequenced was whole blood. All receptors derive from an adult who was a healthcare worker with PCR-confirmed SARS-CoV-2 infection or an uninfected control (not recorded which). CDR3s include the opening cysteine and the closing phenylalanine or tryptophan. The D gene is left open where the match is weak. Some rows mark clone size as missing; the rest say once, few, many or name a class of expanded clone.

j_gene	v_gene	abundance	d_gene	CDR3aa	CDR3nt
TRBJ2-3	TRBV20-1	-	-	CSARDRRLATDTQYF	TGCAGTGCTAGAGATCGACGGCTAGCCACAGATACGCAGTATTTT
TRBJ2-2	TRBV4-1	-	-	CASSQDPHRNTGELFF	TGCGCCAGCAGCCAAGATCCTCACAGAAACACCGGGGAGCTGTTTTTT
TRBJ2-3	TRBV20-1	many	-	CSAISDRSTDTQYF	TGCAGTGCTATCTCTGACCGTAGCACAGATACGCAGTATTTT
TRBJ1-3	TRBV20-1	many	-	CSARDRQRDGNTIYF	TGCAGTGCTAGAGATCGCCAGAGGGATGGAAACACCATATATTTT
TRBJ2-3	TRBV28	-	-	CASKAHRTPHTQYF	TGTGCCAGCAAAGCCCATAGGACTCCACATACGCAGTATTTT
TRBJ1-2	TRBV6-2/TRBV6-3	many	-	CASSYRTAANYGYTF	TGTGCCAGCAGTTACCGGACAGCCGCTAACTATGGCTACACCTTC
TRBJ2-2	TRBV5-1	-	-	CASSPGFNTGELFF	TGCGCCAGCAGCCCGGGATTTAACACCGGGGAGCTGTTTTTT
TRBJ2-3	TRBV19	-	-	CASSYYLGDTQYF	TGTGCCAGTAGTTACTACCTCGGGGATACGCAGTATTTT
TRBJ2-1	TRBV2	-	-	CASSEARDRMTYNEQFF	TGTGCCAGCAGTGAAGCGCGCGACAGGATGACCTACAATGAGCAGTTCTTC
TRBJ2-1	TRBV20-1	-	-	CSAGRGEVEQFF	TGCAGTGCCGGAAGAGGGGAGGTTGAGCAGTTCTTC
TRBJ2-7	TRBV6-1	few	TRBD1	CASSSGQRYYEQYF	TGTGCCAGCAGCTCGGGACAGAGATACTACGAGCAGTACTTC
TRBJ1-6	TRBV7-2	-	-	CASSPRGGNSPLHF	TGTGCCAGCAGCCCTAGGGGTGGTAATTCACCCCTCCACTTT
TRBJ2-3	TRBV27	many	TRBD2	CASSLFSGRDGDTQYF	TGTGCCAGCAGTTTATTTAGCGGGAGAGATGGAGATACGCAGTATTTT
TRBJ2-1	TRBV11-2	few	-	CASSLRPDSSYNEQFF	TGTGCCAGCAGCCTACGACCAGACAGCTCCTACAATGAGCAGTTCTTC
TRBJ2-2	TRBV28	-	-	CASNGLNTGELFF	TGTGCCAGCAACGGTCTGAACACCGGGGAGCTGTTTTTT
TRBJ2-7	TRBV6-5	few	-	CASSGKTGSSYEQYF	TGTGCCAGCAGTGGGAAGACAGGAAGCTCCTACGAGCAGTACTTC
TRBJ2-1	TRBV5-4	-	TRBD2	CASSLGLAPRDEQFF	TGTGCCAGCAGCTTAGGACTAGCCCCGCGGGATGAGCAGTTCTTC
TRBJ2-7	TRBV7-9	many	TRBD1	CASSPGTVSREQYF	TGTGCCAGCAGTCCCGGGACAGTGTCTCGCGAGCAGTACTTC
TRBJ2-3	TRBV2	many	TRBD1	CASSKRRDRGQSDTQYF	TGTGCCAGCAGCAAGAGACGGGACAGGGGGCAGTCAGATACGCAGTATTTT
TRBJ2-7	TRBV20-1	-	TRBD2	CSAIAGAYEQYF	TGCAGTGCTATAGCGGGAGCTTACGAGCAGTACTTC
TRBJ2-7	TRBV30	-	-	CAWSAGHYEQYF	TGTGCCTGGAGTGCCGGGCACTACGAGCAGTACTTC
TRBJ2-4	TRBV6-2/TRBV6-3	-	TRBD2	CASSYGRGGLENIQYF	TGTGCCAGCAGTTATGGGCGGGGGGGCCTGGAAAACATTCAGTACTTC
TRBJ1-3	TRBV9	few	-	CASEGESSGNTIYF	TGTGCCAGCGAGGGGGAGAGCTCTGGAAACACCATATATTTT
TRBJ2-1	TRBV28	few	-	CASSLYDEQFF	TGTGCCAGCAGTCTCTACGATGAGCAGTTCTTC
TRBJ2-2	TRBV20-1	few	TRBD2	CSATASSGRPGELFF	TGCAGTGCTACCGCGAGTAGCGGGAGACCCGGGGAGCTGTTTTTT
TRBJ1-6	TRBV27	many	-	CATGTSNSPLHF	TGTGCCACCGGGACATCTAATTCACCCCTCCACTTT
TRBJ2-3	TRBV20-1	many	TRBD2	CSAARLAGAMEDTQYF	TGCAGTGCTGCCCGACTAGCGGGAGCGATGGAAGATACGCAGTATTTT
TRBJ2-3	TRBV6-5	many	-	CASSYREPGTSTDTQYF	TGTGCCAGCAGTTACCGAGAGCCAGGGACTAGCACAGATACGCAGTATTTT
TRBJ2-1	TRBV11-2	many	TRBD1	CASSLHASGTGFSYNEQFF	TGTGCCAGCAGCTTACATGCGTCCGGGACAGGTTTCTCCTACAATGAGCAGTTCTTC
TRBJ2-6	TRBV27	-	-	CATVSGANVLTF	TGTGCCACCGTCTCTGGGGCCAACGTCCTGACTTTC
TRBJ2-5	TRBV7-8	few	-	CASSSRVVETQYF	TGTGCCAGCAGCAGCAGGGTGGTCGAGACCCAGTACTTC
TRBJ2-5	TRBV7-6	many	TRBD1	CASSLRGGGETQYF	TGTGCCAGCAGCTTACGAGGGGGCGGAGAGACCCAGTACTTC
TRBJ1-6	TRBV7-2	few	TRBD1	CATSTGGYSPLHF	TGTGCCACCTCAACAGGGGGATATTCACCCCTCCACTTT